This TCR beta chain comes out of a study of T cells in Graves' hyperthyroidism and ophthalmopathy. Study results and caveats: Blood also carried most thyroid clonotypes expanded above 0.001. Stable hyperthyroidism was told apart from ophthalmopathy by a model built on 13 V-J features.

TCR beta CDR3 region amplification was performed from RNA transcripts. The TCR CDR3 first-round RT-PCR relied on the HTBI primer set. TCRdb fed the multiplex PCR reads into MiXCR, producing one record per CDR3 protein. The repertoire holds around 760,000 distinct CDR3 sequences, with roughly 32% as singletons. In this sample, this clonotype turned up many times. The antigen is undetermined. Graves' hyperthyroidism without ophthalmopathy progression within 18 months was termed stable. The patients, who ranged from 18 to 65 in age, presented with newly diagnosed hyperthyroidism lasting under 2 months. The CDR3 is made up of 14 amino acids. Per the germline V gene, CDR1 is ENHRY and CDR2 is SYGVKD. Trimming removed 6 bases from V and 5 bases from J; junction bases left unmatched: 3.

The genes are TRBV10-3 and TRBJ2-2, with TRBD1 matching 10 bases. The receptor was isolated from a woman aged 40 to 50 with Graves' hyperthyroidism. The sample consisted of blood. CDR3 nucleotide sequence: TGTGCCATCAGACGACAGGGGGCTACCGGGGAGCTGTTTTTT. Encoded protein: CAIRRQGATGELFF.